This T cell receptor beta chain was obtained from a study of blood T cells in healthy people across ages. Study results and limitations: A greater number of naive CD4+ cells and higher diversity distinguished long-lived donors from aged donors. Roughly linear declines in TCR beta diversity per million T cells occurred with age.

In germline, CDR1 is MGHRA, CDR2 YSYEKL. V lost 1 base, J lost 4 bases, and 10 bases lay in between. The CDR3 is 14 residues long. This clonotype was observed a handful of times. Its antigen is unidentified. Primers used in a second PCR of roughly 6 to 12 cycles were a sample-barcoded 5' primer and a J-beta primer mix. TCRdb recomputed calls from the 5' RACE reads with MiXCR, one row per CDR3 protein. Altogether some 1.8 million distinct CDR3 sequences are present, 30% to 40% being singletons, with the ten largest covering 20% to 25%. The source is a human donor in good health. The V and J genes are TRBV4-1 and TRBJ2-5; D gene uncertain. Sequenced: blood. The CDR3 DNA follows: TGCGCCAGCAGCCAAGGATCGGATCGAGAGACCCAGTACTTC. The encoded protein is CASSQGSDRETQYF.